This passage covers 24 T cell receptor beta chains from one sample sequenced in a study of T cell responses to AZD1222 COVID-19 vaccine. This table comes from immunoSEQ multiplex PCR, and its TCRdb copy is limited to in-frame clones, with some not included. The sample records some 130,000 clones, roughly 84% being singletons. Sequencing used peripheral blood, obtained on day 0 of AZD1222 vaccination. The receptors were gathered from an adult in good health.

V is TRBV11-2 and J is TRBJ2-3; D may be TRBD1 (5 bases). Trimming took off 5 bases at V and 0 bases at J, with 12 bases between the two ends. Germline V gene data show CDR1 as SGHAT and CDR2 as FQNNGV. The CDR3 runs 15 residues. CDR3 bases: TGTGCCAGCAGCCAGGGAACTCTCAGCACAGATACGCAGTATTTT. It translates to CASSQGTLSTDTQYF.

The rearrangement uses TRBV5-1 and TRBJ1-4, with 11 bases matching TRBD1. J gave up 7 bases and V 4 bases, and 3 bases lay outside the gene matches. The CDR3 has 14 residues. CDR1 and CDR2 from the germline V gene are SGHRS and YFSETQ. In DNA form, the CDR3 reads TGCGCCAGCAGCCTGGGGACAGGGGGTGAAAAACTGTTTTTT. The encoded protein is CASSLGTGGEKLFF.

This sequence joins TRBV9 and TRBJ2-3, with D perhaps matching TRBD1 (6 bases). Trimming pared 0 bases from V and 0 bases from J, leaving 11 bases between. Germline V CDR1 and CDR2: SGDLS, YYNGEE. This CDR3 has 16 residues. CDR3 coding DNA: TGTGCCAGCAGCGTAGCCCAGGGGAAAAGCACAGATACGCAGTATTTT. Translation gives CASSVAQGKSTDTQYF.

The chain employs TRBV6-5 and TRBJ1-1; the match to TRBD1 covers 9 bases. V shed 2 bases, J shed 4 bases, and the junction held 8 bases outside the gene matches. The CDR3 runs 16 residues. Looked up from germline, CDR1 is MNHEY and CDR2 is SVGAGI. The CDR3 protein is CASSYRGGQGGTEAFF. Written as DNA, the CDR3 is TGTGCCAGCAGTTACAGGGGGGGACAGGGAGGCACTGAAGCTTTCTTT.

The J gene is TRBJ2-5, the V gene TRBV5-1, with 10 nucleotides matching TRBD2. Germline CDR1 reads SGHRS; CDR2 reads YFSETQ. The CDR3 sequence is 15 residues long. Trimming cost V 3 bases and J 9 bases; bases outside gene matches: 11. As DNA, the CDR3 is TGCGCCAGCAGCTCCGTCGGAACTAGCGGGGACCCCCAGTACTTC. Translated: CASSSVGTSGDPQYF.

The chain joins TRBV27 to TRBJ2-3, with 16 bases fitting TRBD2. Germline lookup yields CDR1 MNHEY and CDR2 SMNVEV (reference sequence). The CDR3 is 15 amino acids. J was trimmed by 7 bases and V by 6 bases; bases with no gene match: 4. The CDR3 nucleotides read TGTGCCAGCAGCCAGGGACTAGCGGGGGGGTATACGCAGTATTTT. Translated: CASSQGLAGGYTQYF.

CDR3 sequence reads: CASSLSDSGNTIYF. In DNA form, the CDR3 reads TGTGCCAGCAGCTTATCAGACTCTGGAAACACCATATATTTT. The chain carries TRBV11-2 and TRBJ1-3; D call uncertain. Germline CDR1 and CDR2: SGHAT and FQNNGV. The length of the CDR3 is 14 residues. V was clipped by 2 bases and J by 0 bases, with 5 bases between them.

This chain uses TRBV7-9 with TRBJ1-5; perhaps TRBD1 as D (5 bases). The CDR3 extends over 13 amino acids. Germline CDR1 and CDR2: SEHNR and FQNEAQ (reference sequence). V was pared by 4 bases and J by 7 bases, with 11 bases between. CDR3 nucleotides: TGTGCCAGCAGCTCCCAGGGAGGGCAGCCCCAGCATTTT. It specifies CASSSQGGQPQHF. The full variable domain, with the rest looked up from reference TRBV7-9 and TRBJ1-5, is DTGVSQNPRHKITKRGQNVTFRCDPISEHNRLYWYRQTLGQGPEFLTYFQNEAQLEKSRLLSDRFSAERPKGSFSTLEIQRTEQGDSAMYLCASSSQGGQPQHFGDGTRLSIL.

The V call is TRBV5-1, the J call TRBJ2-3; 9 bases agree with TRBD2. V shed 1 base, J shed 2 bases, and the junction held 8 bases outside the gene matches. Germline values: CDR1 SGHRS, CDR2 YFSETQ. This CDR3 has 17 residues. In nucleotides, the CDR3 is TGCGCCAGCAGCTTGCCCGGAGCTAGCGGGGACACAGATACGCAGTATTTT. This encodes CASSLPGASGDTDTQYF.

This clone was seen just once. The CDR3 reads CASSPSPIWADTQYF. The CDR3 bases are TGTGCCAGCAGCCCCAGCCCCATTTGGGCAGATACGCAGTATTTT. The gene calls are TRBV9 and TRBJ2-3; D not certain. Deletions cut 4 bases from V and 4 bases from J, with 16 bases between. The CDR3 is made up of 15 amino acids. Germline lookup yields CDR1 SGDLS and CDR2 YYNGEE.

The chain links TRBV6-1 to TRBJ1-6; D possibly corresponds to TRBD1 (5 bases). Trimming pared 1 base from V and 8 bases from J, leaving 15 bases between. Germline-derived CDR1 and CDR2 are MNHNS and SASEGT. The CDR3 length is 16 residues. The CDR3 DNA sequence: TGTGCCAGCAGTGAAGTCCCAGGGAGTGGTTATTCACCCCTCCACTTT. It specifies CASSEVPGSGYSPLHF.

V and J are TRBV3-1 (or the pseudogene TRBV3-2) and TRBJ1-6; no reliable D call. Trimming removed 0 bases from V and 1 base from J, with 10 bases in between. The CDR3 is made up of 17 amino acids. Per the germline V gene, CDR1 is LGHDT and CDR2 is YNNKEL (reference sequence). In nucleotides, the CDR3 is TGTGCCAGCAGCCAAGATAGCTGGGCTTCCTATAATTCACCCCTCCACTTT. It yields the protein CASSQDSWASYNSPLHF.

This sequence joins TRBV3-1 (or the pseudogene TRBV3-2) and TRBJ1-1; TRBD1 aligns across 7 bases. Germline assignment: CDR1 LGHDT and CDR2 YNNKEL (reference sequence). The CDR3 is 15 amino acids. The junction had 6 bases not matched to a gene; V was cut back by 4 bases and J by 1 base. The CDR3 bases are TGTGCCAGCAGCCCCAAACAGGGGCCGAACACTGAAGCTTTCTTT. This encodes CASSPKQGPNTEAFF.

This rearrangement joins TRBV28 to TRBJ2-5; D remains unclear. V was cut by 2 bases and J by 3 bases, with 10 bases left in between. Germline V gene lookup returns CDR1 MDHEN and CDR2 SYDVKM. CDR3 size: 14 residues. This chain's CDR3 is CASSLRGRKETQYF. DNA for the CDR3: TGTGCCAGCAGTTTACGTGGCAGAAAAGAGACCCAGTACTTC.

The chain links TRBV19 to TRBJ1-2; D is unclear. The V end lost 0 bases, the J end lost 4 bases, and 9 bases lay between the germline ends. CDR3 length equals 14 residues. Looked up from germline, CDR1 is LNHDA and CDR2 is SQIVND (reference sequence). CDR3 sequence: CASSIDEVPYGYTF. The CDR3 DNA follows: TGTGCCAGTAGTATAGACGAAGTACCCTATGGCTACACCTTC.

CDR3 coding DNA: TGTGCCAGCAGTTATCAGGGAAGGACTAACTATGGCTACACCTTC. Translating gives CASSYQGRTNYGYTF. The rearrangement uses TRBV27 and TRBJ1-2; a possible D gene is TRBD1 (5 bases). V was clipped by 4 bases and J by 0 bases, with 12 bases between them. The germline gives CDR1 MNHEY, CDR2 SMNVEV (reference sequence). The CDR3 covers 15 residues.

This clone was seen more than once but under ten times. The CDR3 region is CASSSGQGTYEQYF. The CDR3 nucleotides are TGTGCCAGCTCATCTGGACAGGGAACCTACGAGCAGTACTTC. J is TRBJ2-7 and V is TRBV18; 8 bases are a match to TRBD1. The CDR3 totals 14 residues. V dropped 5 bases and J dropped 2; count of bases not matched to a gene: 5. Germline values: CDR1 KGHSH, CDR2 LQKENI.

V usage is TRBV29-1 and J usage is TRBJ1-1; the D is unclear. This CDR3 comprises 11 residues. CDR1 is SQVTM, CDR2 ANQGSEA, per germline. Trimming pared 7 bases from V and 2 bases from J, leaving 8 bases between. CDR3 DNA sequence: TGCAGCGCTGCACAAAACACTGAAGCTTTCTTT. Its protein product is CSAAQNTEAFF.

The gene calls are TRBV2 and TRBJ1-2; the match to TRBD1 covers 8 bases. CDR1 SNHLY and CDR2 FYNNEI come from the germline V gene. V was clipped by 8 bases and J by 6 bases; unmatched bases: 8. This CDR3 is built from 13 residues. This CDR3 is CASRQGNKNGYTF. Here the CDR3 DNA reads TGTGCCAGCCGACAGGGGAATAAGAATGGCTACACCTTC.

This chain connects TRBV6-5 to TRBJ1-6, with D unclear. The germline V and J ends were trimmed by 0 bases and 7 bases, with 13 bases remaining between them. This CDR3 spans 16 amino acids. Germline V gene data show CDR1 as MNHEY and CDR2 as SVGAGI. This chain's CDR3 is CASSYSSNSNNSPLHF. CDR3 sequence (DNA): TGTGCCAGCAGTTACTCGAGCAACAGTAACAATTCACCCCTCCACTTT.

The J gene is TRBJ2-3, the V gene TRBV5-1; 9 positions match TRBD1. The germline CDR1 and CDR2 sequences are SGHRS and YFSETQ. Unmatched junction bases numbered 8, after V lost 4 bases and J lost 5 bases. The CDR3 consists of 15 residues. CDR3 loop: CASSPGQGFKDTQYF. CDR3 nucleotides: TGCGCCAGCAGCCCCGGACAGGGGTTTAAAGATACGCAGTATTTT.

The J gene is TRBJ2-1, the V gene TRBV4-1, with 8 nucleotides matching TRBD2. CDR1 is MGHRA and CDR2 is YSYEKL in the germline V gene. V shed 0 bases and J 5 bases; nucleotides not matched to a gene: 9. The CDR3 totals 17 residues. The CDR3 nucleotides read TGCGCCAGCAGCCAAGATCTTGGGCGGGGGGCCCACAATGAGCAGTTCTTC. It translates to CASSQDLGRGAHNEQFF.

This clone has a handful of counts. This chain uses TRBV3-1 (or the pseudogene TRBV3-2) with TRBJ1-4; D not resolved. Trimming shortened V by 4 bases and J by 7 bases, and 10 bases separated the two germline ends. This CDR3 spans 13 amino acids. CDR1 LGHDT and CDR2 YNNKEL come from the germline V gene (reference sequence). CDR3 coding DNA: TGTGCCAGCAGCCTCAGGAGCTCTGAAAAACTGTTTTTT. Translated, it gives CASSLRSSEKLFF.

The V call is TRBV14, the J call TRBJ1-2, with no clear D. Germline CDR1 reads SGHDN; CDR2 reads FVKESK. CDR3 length equals 14 residues. Trimming cost V 6 bases and J 7 bases, with 18 bases left between them. Written as DNA, the CDR3 is TGTGCCAGCAGGCCAAGTTCTGGCAGAGGTGGCTACACCTTC. Protein sequence: CASRPSSGRGGYTF.